Listed below are T cell receptor beta chains from one sample, sequenced in a study of T cell responses to AZD1222 COVID-19 vaccine. Clones were read by immunoSEQ multiplex PCR, and TCRdb kept only the in-frame ones, dropping some. The sample lists over 130,000 clones, around 89% occurring once. Specimen: peripheral blood, collected on day 0 of AZD1222 vaccination. Receptors were obtained from an adult in good health. Both conserved end residues are part of each CDR3. A D gene is named only where the DNA matches it firmly. The listing skips clone size in some rows; elsewhere it reads once, few, many or a size class.

V gene	D gene	clone size	J gene	CDR3 DNA	CDR3 protein
TRBV27	.	.	TRBJ1-6	TGTGCCAGCAGGCTATTAACCTATAATTCACCCCTCCACTTT	CASRLLTYNSPLHF
TRBV6-2/TRBV6-3	.	.	TRBJ1-2	TGTGCCAGCAGTTACCACGAACCGGACACTAACTATGGCTACACCTTC	CASSYHEPDTNYGYTF
TRBV7-9	.	.	TRBJ1-2	TGTGCCAGCAATACACCGGGACCGGGCTACACCTTC	CASNTPGPGYTF
TRBV19	.	once	TRBJ1-5	TGTGCCAGTAGTATAGTTTCTCAGCCCCAGCATTTT	CASSIVSQPQHF
TRBV5-4	TRBD1	.	TRBJ2-7	TGTGCCAGCAGCACCGGGACAGACTACGAGCAGTACTTC	CASSTGTDYEQYF
TRBV30	.	.	TRBJ1-2	TGTGCCTGGAGTACAGGGCCCATCTATGGCTACACCTTC	CAWSTGPIYGYTF
TRBV19	TRBD1	.	TRBJ2-3	TGTGCCAGTAGTATAGATGGCCCCCTAGGGGGCGGAGATACGCAGTATTTT	CASSIDGPLGGGDTQYF
TRBV4-1	TRBD1	once	TRBJ2-7	TGCGCCAGCAGCCAAGATCGCGGGACAGGGGTAGGGTACGAGCAGTACTTC	CASSQDRGTGVGYEQYF
TRBV4-1	.	.	TRBJ1-2	TGCGCCAGCAGCTATTCAGGGAACTTAGCTAACTATGGCTACACCTTC	CASSYSGNLANYGYTF
TRBV5-1	.	.	TRBJ2-1	TGCGCCAGCAGCCCGGCGGGGGCCTCCTACAATGAGCAGTTCTTC	CASSPAGASYNEQFF
TRBV5-6	TRBD1	.	TRBJ2-7	TGTGCCAGCAGCTCTAACAGGGGTCTGACCTACGAGCAGTACTTC	CASSSNRGLTYEQYF
TRBV4-1	.	few	TRBJ2-1	TGCGCCAGCAGCCAAGATCCTCCGGTATATGGTTCCTACAATGAGCAGTTCTTC	CASSQDPPVYGSYNEQFF
TRBV6-6	.	.	TRBJ1-3	TGTGCCAGCAGTTACTCGAAAGGTTCTGGAAACACCATATATTTT	CASSYSKGSGNTIYF
TRBV5-5	.	.	TRBJ1-6	TGTGCCAGCAGCTTGTTGTACGGCTCCTATAATTCACCCCTCCACTTT	CASSLLYGSYNSPLHF
TRBV2	.	.	TRBJ2-2	TGTGCCAGCAGGCAGGGGCTGTCCGGGGAGCTGTTTTTT	CASRQGLSGELFF
TRBV27	TRBD1	.	TRBJ2-1	TGTGCCAGCAGTCCCCATATGGGACAGTACAATGAGCAGTTCTTC	CASSPHMGQYNEQFF
TRBV2	TRBD1	.	TRBJ1-5	TGTGCCAGCAGCGACAGGGACAATCAGCCCCAGCATTTT	CASSDRDNQPQHF
TRBV29-1	.	.	TRBJ1-1	TGCAGCGTAAGGCAAGGGTGGGGTGAAGCTTTCTTT	CSVRQGWGEAFF
TRBV29-1	.	.	TRBJ2-7	TGCAGCATCACAGGGCCGCGAAACTACGAGCAGTACTTC	CSITGPRNYEQYF
TRBV9	TRBD1	.	TRBJ1-1	TGTGCCAGCAGCGCACTTCGACAGGGAATAGTTTTCTTT	CASSALRQGIVFF
TRBV11-2	.	.	TRBJ1-2	TGTGCCAGCAGCTTAGTACAGGGTCCTTACTATGGCTACACCTTC	CASSLVQGPYYGYTF
TRBV21-1	.	few	TRBJ2-3	TGTGCCAGGAGAGCTAGCGGGGGCCGAGGAAACACAGATACGCAGTATTTT	CARRASGGRGNTDTQYF
TRBV5-1	TRBD2	.	TRBJ2-1	TGCGCCAGCAGTTGGTCGGGAGGGCCCAATGAGCAGTTCTTC	CASSWSGGPNEQFF
TRBV19	.	few	TRBJ2-3	TGTGCCAGTACCCTACAGGGCCGATACAGCACAGATACGCAGTATTTT	CASTLQGRYSTDTQYF
TRBV27	.	.	TRBJ2-7	TGTGCCAGCAGCCCGACGGCAGGGCCGACCTACGAGCAGTACTTC	CASSPTAGPTYEQYF
TRBV18	.	.	TRBJ1-1	TGTGCCAGCTCACCGGAACTAACGGACGGAGGGAACACTGAAGCTTTCTTT	CASSPELTDGGNTEAFF
TRBV28	.	.	TRBJ1-1	TGTGCCAGCGGTCTCCTACTGGGTGGCACTGAAGCTTTCTTT	CASGLLLGGTEAFF
TRBV19	.	.	TRBJ1-1	TGTGCCAGTAGTTCCCTGACAGGCTGGAACACTGAAGCTTTCTTT	CASSSLTGWNTEAFF
TRBV28	.	.	TRBJ1-5	TGTGCAGGGGGGTATCAGCCCCAGCATTTT	CAGGYQPQHF
TRBV18	TRBD1	.	TRBJ2-1	TGTGCCAGCTCACCACCGTCAGGGGGCGGTGAGCAGTTCTTC	CASSPPSGGGEQFF
TRBV7-9	.	.	TRBJ2-5	TGTGCCAGCAGCCGGGGACACAACCAAGAGACCCAGTACTTC	CASSRGHNQETQYF
TRBV7-9	TRBD1	.	TRBJ1-1	TGTGCCAGCAGACACGGGACAGCAAAGACTGAAGCTTTCTTT	CASRHGTAKTEAFF
TRBV11-2	.	.	TRBJ2-2	TGTGCCAGCAGCGGGGCCCGGGAGCTGTTTTTT	CASSGARELFF
TRBV4-1	.	.	TRBJ1-3	TGCGCCAGCAGCCCCCCCTCGGGGCGGGGGACGAACACCATATATTTT	CASSPPSGRGTNTIYF
TRBV7-8	TRBD1	once	TRBJ1-5	TGTGCCAGCAGCTTCGAGGGGGCGCGGCAGCCCCAGCATTTT	CASSFEGARQPQHF
TRBV6-5	TRBD1	.	TRBJ2-7	TGTGCCAGCAGGGACAGGCTGAACTACGAGCAGTACTTC	CASRDRLNYEQYF
TRBV19	.	.	TRBJ1-4	TGTGCCAGTTCAGGACGTTCGTGGGGTGAAAAACTGTTTTTT	CASSGRSWGEKLFF
TRBV4-1	.	.	TRBJ1-4	TGCGCCAGCAGCCAATTGGAAGGGAGGGTTGAAAAACTGTTTTTT	CASSQLEGRVEKLFF
TRBV9	.	.	TRBJ1-1	TGTGCCAGCAGCGTAGGGCAGAACATGAACACTGAAGCTTTCTTT	CASSVGQNMNTEAFF
TRBV7-8	.	.	TRBJ2-2	TGTGCCCATACTTGGGGTTACACCGGGGAGCTGTTTTTT	CAHTWGYTGELFF
TRBV5-4	.	.	TRBJ1-6	TGTGCCAGCAGCTTGGGGGAGCGTGGGGGTCTTTCACCCCTCCACTTT	CASSLGERGGLSPLHF
TRBV6-5	.	.	TRBJ2-7	TGTGCCAGCAGGGCGGTAGACTACGAGCAGTACTTC	CASRAVDYEQYF
TRBV5-4	TRBD1	.	TRBJ1-3	TGTGCCAGCAGCTACCGACAGGGGTCCCCTGGAAACACCATATATTTT	CASSYRQGSPGNTIYF
TRBV28	.	.	TRBJ2-3	TGTGCCAGCAGCCAGACCTACAGCACAGATACGCAGTATTTT	CASSQTYSTDTQYF
TRBV13	TRBD2	.	TRBJ2-7	TGTGCCAGCAGCTTTTGGTCTGGGGGGGACGCGGGAGCTCCCTACGAGCAGTACTTC	CASSFWSGGDAGAPYEQYF